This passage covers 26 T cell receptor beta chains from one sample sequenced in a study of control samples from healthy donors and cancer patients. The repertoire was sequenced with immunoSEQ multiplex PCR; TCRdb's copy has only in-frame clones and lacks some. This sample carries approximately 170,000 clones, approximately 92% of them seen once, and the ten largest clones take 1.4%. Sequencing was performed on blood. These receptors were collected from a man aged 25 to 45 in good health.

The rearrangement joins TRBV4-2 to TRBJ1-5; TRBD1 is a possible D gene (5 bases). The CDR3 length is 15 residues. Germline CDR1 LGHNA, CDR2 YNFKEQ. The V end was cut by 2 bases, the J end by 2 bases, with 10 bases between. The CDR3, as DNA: TGTGCCAGCAGCCAATCGGACATCGGCAATCAGCCCCAGCATTTT. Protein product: CASSQSDIGNQPQHF.

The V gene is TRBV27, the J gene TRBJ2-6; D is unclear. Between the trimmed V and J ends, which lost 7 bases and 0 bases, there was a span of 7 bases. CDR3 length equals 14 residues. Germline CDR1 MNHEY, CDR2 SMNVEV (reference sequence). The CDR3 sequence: CASKGFSGANVLTF. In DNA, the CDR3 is TGTGCCAGCAAAGGGTTCTCTGGGGCCAACGTCCTGACTTTC.

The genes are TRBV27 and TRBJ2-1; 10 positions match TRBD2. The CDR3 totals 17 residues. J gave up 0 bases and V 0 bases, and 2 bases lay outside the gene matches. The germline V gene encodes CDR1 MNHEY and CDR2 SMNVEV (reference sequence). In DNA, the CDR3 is TGTGCCAGCAGTTTATCCCCTAGCGGGAGCTCCTACAATGAGCAGTTCTTC. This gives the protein CASSLSPSGSSYNEQFF.

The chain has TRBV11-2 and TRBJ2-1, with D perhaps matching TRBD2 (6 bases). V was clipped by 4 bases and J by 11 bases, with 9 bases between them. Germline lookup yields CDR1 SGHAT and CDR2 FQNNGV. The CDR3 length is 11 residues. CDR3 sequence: CASSSAGKQFF. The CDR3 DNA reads TGTGCCAGCAGCTCAGCGGGTAAGCAGTTCTTC.

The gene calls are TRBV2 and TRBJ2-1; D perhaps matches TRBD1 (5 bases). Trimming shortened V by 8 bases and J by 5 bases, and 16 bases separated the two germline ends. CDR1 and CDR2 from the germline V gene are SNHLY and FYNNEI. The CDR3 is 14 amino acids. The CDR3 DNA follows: TGTGCCAGCCGGGCCAGGGCTTCCAACAATGAGCAGTTCTTC. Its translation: CASRARASNNEQFF.

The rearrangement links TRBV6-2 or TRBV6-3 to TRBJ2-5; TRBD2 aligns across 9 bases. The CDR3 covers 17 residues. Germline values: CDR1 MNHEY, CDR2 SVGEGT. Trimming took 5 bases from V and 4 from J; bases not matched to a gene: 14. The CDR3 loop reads CASSLGVAGAHPETQYF. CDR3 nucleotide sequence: TGTGCCAGCAGTCTGGGAGTAGCGGGGGCCCACCCAGAGACCCAGTACTTC.

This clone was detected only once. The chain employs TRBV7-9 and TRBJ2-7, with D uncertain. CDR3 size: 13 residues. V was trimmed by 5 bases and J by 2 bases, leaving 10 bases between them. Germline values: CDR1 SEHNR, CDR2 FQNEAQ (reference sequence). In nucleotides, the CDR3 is TGTGCCAGCAGCCGGAGCCGGACCTACGAGCAGTACTTC. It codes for CASSRSRTYEQYF.

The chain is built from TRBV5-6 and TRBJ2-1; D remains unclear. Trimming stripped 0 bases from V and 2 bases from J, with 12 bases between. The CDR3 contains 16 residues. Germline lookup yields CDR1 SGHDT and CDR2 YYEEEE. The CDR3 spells CASSLGPRNPYNEQFF. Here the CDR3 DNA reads TGTGCCAGCAGCTTGGGCCCTAGAAACCCCTACAATGAGCAGTTCTTC.

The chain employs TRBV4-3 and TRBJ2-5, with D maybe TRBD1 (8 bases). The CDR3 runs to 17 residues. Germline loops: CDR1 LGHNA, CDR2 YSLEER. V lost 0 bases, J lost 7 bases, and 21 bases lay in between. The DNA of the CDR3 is TGCGCCAGCAGCCAAGATGACAGGGGAGGGGTCAGGGGGACCCAGTACTTC. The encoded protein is CASSQDDRGGVRGTQYF.

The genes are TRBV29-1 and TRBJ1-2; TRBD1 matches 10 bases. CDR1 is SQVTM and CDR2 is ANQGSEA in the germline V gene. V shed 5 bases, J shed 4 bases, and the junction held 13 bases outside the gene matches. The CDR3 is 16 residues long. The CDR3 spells CSVSPGQGRFIYGYTF. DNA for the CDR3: TGCAGCGTTTCACCGGGACAGGGGCGATTTATCTATGGCTACACCTTC.

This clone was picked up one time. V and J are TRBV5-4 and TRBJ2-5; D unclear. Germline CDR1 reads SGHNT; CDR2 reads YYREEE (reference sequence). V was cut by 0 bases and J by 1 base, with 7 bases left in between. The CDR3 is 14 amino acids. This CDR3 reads CASSLGSTQETQYF. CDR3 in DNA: TGTGCCAGCAGCTTGGGGTCCACCCAAGAGACCCAGTACTTC.

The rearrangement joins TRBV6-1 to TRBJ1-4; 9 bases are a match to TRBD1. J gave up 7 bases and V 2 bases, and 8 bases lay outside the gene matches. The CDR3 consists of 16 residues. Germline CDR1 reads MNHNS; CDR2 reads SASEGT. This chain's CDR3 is CASSETQGARFEKLFF. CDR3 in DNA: TGTGCCAGCAGTGAAACACAGGGGGCGCGTTTTGAAAAACTGTTTTTT.

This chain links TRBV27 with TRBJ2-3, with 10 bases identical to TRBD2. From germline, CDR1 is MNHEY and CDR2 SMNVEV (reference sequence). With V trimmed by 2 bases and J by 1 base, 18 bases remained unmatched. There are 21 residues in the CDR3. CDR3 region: CASSLRSGRASGRGGTDTQYF. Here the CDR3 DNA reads TGTGCCAGCAGTTTAAGATCGGGCCGGGCTAGCGGGAGAGGTGGCACAGATACGCAGTATTTT.

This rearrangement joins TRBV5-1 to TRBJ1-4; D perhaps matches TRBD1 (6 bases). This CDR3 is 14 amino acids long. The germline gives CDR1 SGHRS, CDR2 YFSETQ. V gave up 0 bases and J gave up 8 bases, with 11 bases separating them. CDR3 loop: CASSLDRVNEKLFF. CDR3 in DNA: TGCGCCAGCAGCTTGGACAGGGTAAACGAAAAACTGTTTTTT. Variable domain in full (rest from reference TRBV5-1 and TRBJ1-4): KAGVTQTPRYLIKTRGQQVTLSCSPISGHRSVSWYQQTPGQGLQFLFEYFSETQRNKGNFPGRFSGRQFSNSRSEMNVSTLELGDSALYLCASSLDRVNEKLFFGSGTQLSVL.

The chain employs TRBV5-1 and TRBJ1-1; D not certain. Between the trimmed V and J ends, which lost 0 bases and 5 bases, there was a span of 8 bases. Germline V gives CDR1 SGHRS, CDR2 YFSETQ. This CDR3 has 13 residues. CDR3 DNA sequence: TGCGCCAGCAGCTTGGTTCCGACTACTGAAGCTTTCTTT. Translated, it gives CASSLVPTTEAFF.

The CDR3 spells CASSPSGYSYNEQFF. For the CDR3, the DNA is TGTGCCAGCAGCCCAAGCGGATACTCCTACAATGAGCAGTTCTTC. V gene TRBV2 combines with J gene TRBJ2-1, with D maybe TRBD2 (5 bases). Trimming cost V 6 bases and J 0 bases, with 12 bases left between them. The CDR3 totals 15 residues. From germline, CDR1 is SNHLY and CDR2 FYNNEI.

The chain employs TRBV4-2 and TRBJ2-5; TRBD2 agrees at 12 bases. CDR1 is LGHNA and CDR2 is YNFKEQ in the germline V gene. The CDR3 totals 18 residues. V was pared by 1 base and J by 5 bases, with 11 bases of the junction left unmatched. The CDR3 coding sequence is TGTGCCAGCAGCCAAGCCGACCTAGCGGGGGGGTTTCGGGAGACCCAGTACTTC. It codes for CASSQADLAGGFRETQYF.

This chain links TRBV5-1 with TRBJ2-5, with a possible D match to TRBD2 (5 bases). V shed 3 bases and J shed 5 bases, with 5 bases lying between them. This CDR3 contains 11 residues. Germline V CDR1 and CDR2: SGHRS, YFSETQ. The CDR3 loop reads CASSSGETQYF. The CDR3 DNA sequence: TGCGCCAGCAGCTCGGGGGAGACCCAGTACTTC. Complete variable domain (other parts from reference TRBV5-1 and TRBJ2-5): KAGVTQTPRYLIKTRGQQVTLSCSPISGHRSVSWYQQTPGQGLQFLFEYFSETQRNKGNFPGRFSGRQFSNSRSEMNVSTLELGDSALYLCASSSGETQYFGPGTRLLVL.

The CDR3, as DNA: TGTGCCAGCAGTCAACAGGGGAACACTGAAGCTTTCTTT. Translation gives CASSQQGNTEAFF. The V gene is TRBV7-2, the J gene TRBJ1-1, with a weak D call TRBD1 (6 bases). Germline V gene lookup returns CDR1 SGHTA and CDR2 FQGNSA. The V end was cut by 6 bases, the J end by 1 base, with 9 bases between. This CDR3 is 13 amino acids long.

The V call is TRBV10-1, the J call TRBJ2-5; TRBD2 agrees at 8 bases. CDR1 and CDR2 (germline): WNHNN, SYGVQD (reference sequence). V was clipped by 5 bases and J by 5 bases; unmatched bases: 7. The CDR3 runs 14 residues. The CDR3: CASSSGSPGETQYF. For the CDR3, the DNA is TGCGCCAGCAGTAGCGGGAGCCCGGGGGAGACCCAGTACTTC.

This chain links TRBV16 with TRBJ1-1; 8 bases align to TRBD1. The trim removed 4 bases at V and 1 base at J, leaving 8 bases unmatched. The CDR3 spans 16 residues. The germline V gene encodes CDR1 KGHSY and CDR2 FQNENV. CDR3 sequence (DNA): TGTGCCAGCAGCCCCGGGACAGGACGGCGGAACACTGAAGCTTTCTTT. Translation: CASSPGTGRRNTEAFF.

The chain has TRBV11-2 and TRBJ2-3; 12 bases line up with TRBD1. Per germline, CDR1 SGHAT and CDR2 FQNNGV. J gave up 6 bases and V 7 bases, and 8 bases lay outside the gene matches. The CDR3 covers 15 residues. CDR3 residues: CASIKGTGGSDTQYF. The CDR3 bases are TGTGCCAGCATTAAGGGGACAGGGGGCTCTGATACGCAGTATTTT. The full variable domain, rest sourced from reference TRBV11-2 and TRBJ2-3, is EAGVAQSPRYKIIEKRQSVAFWCNPISGHATLYWYQQILGQGPKLLIQFQNNGVVDDSQLPKDRFSAERLKGVDSTLKIQPAKLEDSAVYLCASIKGTGGSDTQYFGPGTRLTVL.

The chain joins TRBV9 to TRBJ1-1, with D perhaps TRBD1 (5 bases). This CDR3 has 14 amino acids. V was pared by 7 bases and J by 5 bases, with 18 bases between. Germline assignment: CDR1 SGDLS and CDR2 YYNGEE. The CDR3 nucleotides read TGTGCCAGCGCCCCGCGGGGGGGGGTTACTGAAGCTTTCTTT. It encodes CASAPRGGVTEAFF.

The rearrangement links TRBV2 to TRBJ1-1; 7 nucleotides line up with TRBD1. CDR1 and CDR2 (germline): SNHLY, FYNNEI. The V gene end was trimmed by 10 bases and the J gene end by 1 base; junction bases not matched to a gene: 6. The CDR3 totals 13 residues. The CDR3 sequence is CAKRQGPNTEAFF. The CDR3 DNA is TGTGCCAAACGACAGGGTCCGAACACTGAAGCTTTCTTT.

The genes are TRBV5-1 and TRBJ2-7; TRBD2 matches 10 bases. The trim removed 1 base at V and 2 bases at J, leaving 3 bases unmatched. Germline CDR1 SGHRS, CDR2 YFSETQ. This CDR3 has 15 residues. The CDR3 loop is CASSLTSGATYEQYF. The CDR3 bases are TGCGCCAGCAGCTTGACTAGCGGGGCCACCTACGAGCAGTACTTC.

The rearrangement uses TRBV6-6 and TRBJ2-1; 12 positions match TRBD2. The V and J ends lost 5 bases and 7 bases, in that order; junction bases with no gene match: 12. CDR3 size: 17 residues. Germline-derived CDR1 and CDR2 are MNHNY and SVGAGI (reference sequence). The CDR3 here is CASSRYTTSGSGNEQFF. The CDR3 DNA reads TGTGCCAGCAGTCGCTATACGACTAGCGGGAGCGGGAATGAGCAGTTCTTC.